This T cell receptor (beta chain) emerged from a study of T cells after yellow fever vaccination. Regarding this clonotype: Its antigen remains unknown.

CDR3 length equals 14 residues. Germline V gives CDR1 SGDLS, CDR2 YYNGEE. J gave up 5 bases and V 1 base, and 2 bases lay outside the gene matches. 5'RACE template switching generated TCR cDNA, adding a universal primer site and UMIs. Each CDR3 protein is one row after TCRdb ran MiXCR on the 5' RACE reads. The sample gives some 300,000 distinct CDR3 sequences, approximately 10% of which show up once; approximately 3.5% is in the top ten. The study, taken as a whole, reports: Clones that expanded after primary vaccination mostly reappeared after the booster (over 95% CD4, roughly 87% CD8). Some clonotypes were seen in both the CD4 and the CD8 compartments. These made up a small share and likely arose from convergent recombination. In FACS-sorted repertoires, abundant clonotypes from the bulk population could appear as contaminants.

This clonotype was obtained from a man between 18 and 35 years old who received the YFV17D yellow fever vaccine. The J gene is TRBJ2-3, the V gene TRBV9; 9 bases are a match to TRBD2. This sample comprised CD4+ T cells sorted from PBMCs, obtained 5 days after the yellow fever booster vaccination. This chain's CDR3 is CASSVSSGGDTQYF. CDR3 nucleotides: TGTGCCAGCAGCGTAAGTAGCGGGGGAGATACGCAGTATTTT.